The 3 T cell receptor beta chains reported below all come from one sample, sequenced in a study of cytomegalovirus exposure and HLA in healthy donors. The PCR used 60 Vbeta and 13 Jbeta primers. The protocol was immunoSEQ multiplex PCR, while the TCRdb copy is restricted to in-frame clones and leaves out a portion. This table holds 200,000 to 250,000 clones, approximately 90% found once. The sequenced sample was PBMCs. The receptors stem from a woman in her late teens or twenties in good health and CMV-seronegative.

This clone was observed a handful of times. This sequence joins TRBV5-1 and TRBJ2-4, with a possible D match to TRBD1 (6 bases). The germline CDR1 and CDR2 sequences are SGHRS and YFSETQ. This CDR3 contains 14 residues. V was shortened by 4 bases and J by 6 bases, with 14 bases between the two germline ends. CDR3 nucleotides: TGCGCCAGCAGCCAACAGGGATGGGGAAACATTCAGTACTTC. It yields the protein CASSQQGWGNIQYF.

This chain links TRBV5-1 with TRBJ2-5; 9 bases agree with TRBD1. This CDR3 region has 14 residues. The J segment lost 5 bases and the V segment lost 4 bases, leaving 6 bases of the junction unmatched. Per the germline V gene, CDR1 is SGHRS and CDR2 is YFSETQ. CDR3 loop: CASSQGQGIETQYF. The CDR3 bases are TGCGCCAGCAGCCAGGGACAGGGTATCGAGACCCAGTACTTC.

Only a few counts were recorded for this clone. V is TRBV11-2 and J is TRBJ1-5; TRBD1 agrees at 9 bases. J gave up 7 bases and V 1 base, and 5 bases lay outside the gene matches. The CDR3 covers 15 residues. CDR1 SGHAT and CDR2 FQNNGV come from the germline V gene. The CDR3 is CASSLGRTGVQPQHF. CDR3 DNA: TGTGCCAGCAGCTTAGGCCGGACAGGGGTCCAGCCCCAGCATTTT.